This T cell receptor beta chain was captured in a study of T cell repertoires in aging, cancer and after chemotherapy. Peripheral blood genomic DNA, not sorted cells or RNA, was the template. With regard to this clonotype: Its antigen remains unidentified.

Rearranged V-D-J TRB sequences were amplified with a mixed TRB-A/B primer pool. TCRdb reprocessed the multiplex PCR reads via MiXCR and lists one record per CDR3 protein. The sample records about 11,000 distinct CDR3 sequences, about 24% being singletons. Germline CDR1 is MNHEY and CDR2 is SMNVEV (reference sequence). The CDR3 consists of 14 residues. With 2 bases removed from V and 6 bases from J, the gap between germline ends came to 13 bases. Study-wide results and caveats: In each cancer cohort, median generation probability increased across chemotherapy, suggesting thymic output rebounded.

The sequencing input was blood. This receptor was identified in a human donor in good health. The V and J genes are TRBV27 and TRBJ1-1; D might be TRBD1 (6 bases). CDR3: CASSLDTGRAEAFF. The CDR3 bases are TGTGCCAGCAGTTTAGATACAGGGAGGGCTGAAGCTTTCTTT.